A single sample gave rise to the 13 T cell receptor beta chains below, sequenced in a study of blood T cell repertoires in COVID-19. Assay used: immunoSEQ multiplex PCR; TCRdb lists only in-frame clones, some missing. The data contain 15,000 to 20,000 clones, roughly 86% of them singletons. Sequences were obtained from peripheral blood. These receptors were obtained from a human donor in a cohort sampled during active COVID-19.

The chain couples TRBV5-6 to TRBJ2-3, with TRBD2 identical over 12 bases. CDR3 size: 15 residues. J lost 6 bases, V lost 1 base, and 3 bases had no gene match. The germline V gene encodes CDR1 SGHDT and CDR2 YYEEEE. CDR3 sequence reads: CASSLTSGRKDTQYF. CDR3 DNA sequence: TGTGCCAGCAGCTTGACTAGCGGGAGGAAGGATACGCAGTATTTT. Using reference TRBV5-6 and TRBJ2-3 for the parts outside the CDR3, the full variable domain is DAGVTQSPTHLIKTRGQQVTLRCSPKSGHDTVSWYQQALGQGPQFIFQYYEEEERQRGNFPDRFSGHQFPNYSSELNVNALLLGDSALYLCASSLTSGRKDTQYFGPGTRLTVL.

This clone was recorded once. This rearrangement joins TRBV19 to TRBJ2-1, with D uncertain. V lost 5 bases, J lost 3 bases, and 5 bases lay in between. The CDR3 has 12 amino acids. Per germline, CDR1 LNHDA and CDR2 SQIVND (reference sequence). In DNA, the CDR3 is TGTGCCAGTAGTCCGGGCTACAATGAGCAGTTCTTC. Translating it yields CASSPGYNEQFF. Filled out from reference TRBV19 and TRBJ2-1, the complete variable domain reads DGGITQSPKYLFRKEGQNVTLSCEQNLNHDAMYWYRQDPGQGLRLIYYSQIVNDFQKGDIAEGYSVSREKKESFPLTVTSAQKNPTAFYLCASSPGYNEQFFGPGTRLTVL.

CDR3 residues: CASSIDGQGSNQPQHF. The CDR3 bases are TGTGCCAGTAGTATCGACGGACAGGGTAGCAATCAGCCCCAGCATTTT. The rearrangement uses TRBV19 and TRBJ1-5, with 8 bases fitting TRBD1. Germline CDR1 and CDR2: LNHDA and SQIVND (reference sequence). Trimming took 3 bases from V and 0 from J; bases not matched to a gene: 4. The CDR3 runs to 16 residues.

The V gene is TRBV5-1, the J gene TRBJ2-2, with TRBD1 matching over 8 bases. CDR3 size: 15 residues. V was clipped by 2 bases and J by 6 bases; unmatched bases: 6. CDR1 SGHRS and CDR2 YFSETQ come from the germline V gene. CDR3 loop: CASSLRTGRAGELFF. The CDR3 DNA sequence: TGCGCCAGCAGCTTACGGACAGGGCGGGCCGGGGAGCTGTTTTTT.

The V and J genes are TRBV9 and TRBJ2-1; the D gene is possibly TRBD1 (6 bases). This CDR3 has 13 amino acids. Germline V gives CDR1 SGDLS, CDR2 YYNGEE. Trimming removed 0 bases from V and 7 bases from J, with 8 bases in between. This chain's CDR3 is CASSVGGTNEQFF. CDR3 bases: TGTGCCAGCAGCGTAGGTGGGACAAATGAGCAGTTCTTC.

V is TRBV5-4 and J is TRBJ2-7, with TRBD1 matching over 12 bases. CDR1 is SGHNT and CDR2 is YYREEE in the germline V gene (reference sequence). Trimming took 10 bases from V and 0 from J; bases not matched to a gene: 17. This CDR3 has 18 amino acids. CDR3 sequence (DNA): TGTGCCTCTTCAGCTTGGGGACAGGGGGCCTACAGCTCCTACGAGCAGTACTTC. Protein: CASSAWGQGAYSSYEQYF.

This rearrangement joins TRBV7-2 to TRBJ2-1; 14 positions match TRBD2. This CDR3 is 14 amino acids long. Germline V gene data show CDR1 as SGHTA and CDR2 as FQGNSA. With V trimmed by 11 bases and J by 10 bases, 10 bases remained unmatched. CDR3 in amino acids: CASGGTSGSVEQFF. The CDR3 DNA is TGTGCCTCAGGGGGGACTAGCGGGAGCGTCGAGCAGTTCTTC.

The V gene is TRBV6-1, the J gene TRBJ2-7; 7 bases agree with TRBD1. This CDR3 is 13 amino acids long. Germline V gene sequence: CDR1 MNHNS, CDR2 SASEGT. After removal of 3 bases from V and 8 bases from J, the junction contained 7 bases not matched to a gene. The CDR3 nucleotides are TGTGCCAGCAGTGACGGGACAGTGGTAAAGCAGTACTTC. Its translation: CASSDGTVVKQYF.

The chain links TRBV3-1 (or the pseudogene TRBV3-2) to TRBJ2-3; TRBD2 is a possible D gene (5 bases). CDR1 and CDR2 (germline): LGHDT, YNNKEL (reference sequence). Trimming shortened V by 2 bases and J by 2 bases, and 14 bases separated the two germline ends. CDR3 length: 16 amino acids. The CDR3 DNA reads as TGTGCCAGCAGCCAACGAGGGCCTATATACACAGATACGCAGTATTTT. Translated: CASSQRGPIYTDTQYF.

V usage is TRBV6-1 and J usage is TRBJ1-2; 7 nucleotides agree with TRBD1. CDR3 length: 18 residues. After removal of 2 bases from V and 4 bases from J, the junction contained 16 bases not matched to a gene. Germline lookup yields CDR1 MNHNS and CDR2 SASEGT. The CDR3: CASSELSAPLTGIYGYTF. The CDR3 nucleotides read TGTGCCAGCAGTGAACTGTCAGCCCCTTTGACAGGGATCTATGGCTACACCTTC.

This chain links TRBV5-6 with TRBJ2-3; possible D gene TRBD2, 7 bases. The V end was cut by 0 bases, the J end by 2 bases, with 13 bases between. Germline-derived CDR1 and CDR2 are SGHDT and YYEEEE. CDR3 length: 16 residues. The CDR3 loop is CASSLEGGGPTDTQYF. In DNA form, the CDR3 reads TGTGCCAGCAGCTTGGAGGGAGGGGGGCCCACAGATACGCAGTATTTT. Full variable domain (rest looked up from reference TRBV5-6 and TRBJ2-3): DAGVTQSPTHLIKTRGQQVTLRCSPKSGHDTVSWYQQALGQGPQFIFQYYEEEERQRGNFPDRFSGHQFPNYSSELNVNALLLGDSALYLCASSLEGGGPTDTQYFGPGTRLTVL.

The chain has TRBV19 and TRBJ2-3; the match to TRBD2 covers 7 bases. The CDR3 length is 14 residues. The V segment lost 3 bases and the J segment 4 bases; nucleotides outside the gene matches: 4. CDR1 and CDR2 (germline): LNHDA, SQIVND (reference sequence). CDR3 DNA sequence: TGTGCCAGTAGTATGGGACGGGGGGCAGATACGCAGTATTTT. Protein sequence: CASSMGRGADTQYF. The full variable domain, its missing parts supplied by reference TRBV19 and TRBJ2-3, is DGGITQSPKYLFRKEGQNVTLSCEQNLNHDAMYWYRQDPGQGLRLIYYSQIVNDFQKGDIAEGYSVSREKKESFPLTVTSAQKNPTAFYLCASSMGRGADTQYFGPGTRLTVL.

The chain recombines TRBV28 with TRBJ1-1, with D unresolved. The germline gives CDR1 MDHEN, CDR2 SYDVKM. CDR3 length equals 16 residues. Trimming left V 5 bases short and J 0 bases short, with 16 bases between. The CDR3 sequence: CASSRPRGFLNTEAFF. CDR3 coding DNA: TGTGCCAGCAGTCGCCCCCGAGGGTTTCTGAACACTGAAGCTTTCTTT.